The 3 T cell receptor beta chains listed next were all sequenced from one sample in a study of patients and donors after allogeneic stem cell transplantation. TCRdb recomputed calls from the RT-PCR reads with MiXCR, one row per CDR3 protein. Seen here are roughly 940,000 distinct CDR3 sequences, roughly 17% observed once, and the top ten hold under 6.5%. Specimen: blood, either unsorted or a sorted T cell fraction (not recorded which). The source is a human donor who was either an allogeneic HSCT recipient or a stem cell or donor lymphocyte infusion donor (not recorded which). It is not recorded whose cells these are; they may come from a transplant donor.

The gene calls are TRBV12-3 or TRBV12-4 and TRBJ1-5, with D tentatively TRBD1 (6 bases). Trimming stripped 5 bases from V and 12 bases from J, with 11 bases between. CDR3 length equals 11 residues. For the CDR3, the DNA is TGTGCCAGCAGTCCCGGGACACTCCAGCATTTT. Amino acids: CASSPGTLQHF.

The table lists this clonotype with a few counts. J is TRBJ1-2 and V is TRBV30; D gene uncertain. In germline, CDR1 is GTSNPN, CDR2 SVGIG (reference sequence). This CDR3 has 12 amino acids. The V end was cut by 4 bases, the J end by 3 bases, with 9 bases between. This chain's CDR3 is CAWTGGDYGYTF. CDR3 nucleotide sequence: TGTGCCTGGACAGGTGGCGACTATGGCTACACCTTC.

This clonotype was detected a few times. The chain is built from TRBV5-6 and TRBJ1-1; TRBD1 matches at 8 bases. Per germline, CDR1 SGHDT and CDR2 YYEEEE. V shed 4 bases, J shed 0 bases, and the junction held 8 bases outside the gene matches. The CDR3 consists of 16 residues. The CDR3 region is CASSPWTGILNTEAFF. CDR3 nucleotide sequence: TGTGCCAGCAGCCCCTGGACAGGGATTTTGAACACTGAAGCTTTCTTT.